The 9 T cell receptor beta chains below all came from one sample that was sequenced in a study of shared clonotypes between healthy human individuals. The method was immunoSEQ multiplex PCR; TCRdb's version includes in-frame clones alone and lacks a portion of them. The sample lists over 850,000 clones, approximately 78% occurring once. Specimen: memory CD4+ T cells from PBMCs. Subset given: CD45RA-negative fraction. All receptors derive from a man in his late teens or twenties in good health. Some clones in this sample may be carry-over from other donors' samples.

The chain uses TRBV7-2 and TRBJ1-1, with 8 bases lining up with TRBD1. Losses at the gene ends were 5 bases for V and 2 bases for J; bases not matched to a gene: 10. Germline lookup yields CDR1 SGHTA and CDR2 FQGNSA. The CDR3 has 16 amino acids. The CDR3 region has the DNA TGTGCCAGCAGCCTCAGACAGGGGCGGTCCAACACTGAAGCTTTCTTT. It yields the protein CASSLRQGRSNTEAFF.

This clone was detected many times. The chain joins TRBV19 to TRBJ1-2; D possibly corresponds to TRBD1 (5 bases). The V gene lost 10 bases and the J gene lost 7 bases, with 19 bases spanning the gap. This CDR3 contains 13 residues. Germline V gene sequence: CDR1 LNHDA, CDR2 SQIVND (reference sequence). The CDR3 here is CATTPTELGGYTF. The CDR3 coding sequence is TGTGCCACTACCCCGACAGAGTTAGGTGGCTACACCTTC. The whole variable domain, filled in from reference TRBV19 and TRBJ1-2, reads DGGITQSPKYLFRKEGQNVTLSCEQNLNHDAMYWYRQDPGQGLRLIYYSQIVNDFQKGDIAEGYSVSREKKESFPLTVTSAQKNPTAFYLCATTPTELGGYTFGSGTRLTVV.

CDR3 in amino acids: CASSLSRGGETQYF. For the CDR3, the DNA is TGTGCCAGCAGCCTAAGCAGGGGGGGAGAGACCCAGTACTTC. The rearrangement uses TRBV7-2 and TRBJ2-5; D might be TRBD1 or TRBD2, each matching 7 bases. CDR1 and CDR2 (germline): SGHTA, FQGNSA. The CDR3 is made up of 14 amino acids. Trimming shortened V by 5 bases and J by 4 bases, and 14 bases separated the two germline ends.

Comments on this clone: Other DNA sequences of this sample code for an identical CDR3. The gene calls are TRBV5-1 and TRBJ1-4, with a possible D match to TRBD1 (5 bases). Germline V gene sequence: CDR1 SGHRS, CDR2 YFSETQ. This CDR3 is built from 12 residues. V shed 1 base and J shed 8 bases, with 6 bases lying between them. The CDR3 nucleotides read TGCGCCAGCAGCTTGCCAGGGGAAAAACTGTTTTTT. It specifies CASSLPGEKLFF.

As for this clone: Other DNA sequences of this sample code for an identical CDR3. The rearrangement links TRBV6-1 to TRBJ2-3, with a weak D call TRBD2 (5 bases). The CDR3 has 15 amino acids. Trimming cost V 0 bases and J 0 bases, with 7 bases left between them. Germline CDR1 reads MNHNS; CDR2 reads SASEGT. CDR3 bases: TGTGCCAGCAGTGAAGCCGGGGTTAGCACAGATACGCAGTATTTT. Its protein product is CASSEAGVSTDTQYF.

This clone was counted many times. This chain connects TRBV7-9 to TRBJ2-6; unclear D gene. Looked up from germline, CDR1 is SEHNR and CDR2 is FQNEAQ (reference sequence). Trimming pared 1 base from V and 3 bases from J, leaving 16 bases between. The CDR3 loop spans 18 amino acids. The DNA for the CDR3 is TGTGCCAGCAGCTTAGGGTTGGTTGGTCCTCTTGGGGCCAACGTCCTGACTTTC. Protein: CASSLGLVGPLGANVLTF.

This chain connects TRBV5-4 to TRBJ2-7; weak D call: TRBD2 (5 bases). CDR3 length: 15 residues. With 3 bases removed from V and 5 bases from J, the gap between germline ends came to 18 bases. Germline values: CDR1 SGHNT, CDR2 YYREEE (reference sequence). The CDR3: CASSSRPSGAHEQYF. DNA for the CDR3: TGTGCCAGCAGCTCCCGACCAAGCGGAGCTCACGAGCAGTACTTC.

The V and J genes are TRBV7-3 and TRBJ2-3, with D maybe TRBD2 (5 bases). The CDR3 is made up of 13 amino acids. Germline V gives CDR1 SGHTA, CDR2 FQGTGA. Trimming removed 5 bases from V and 8 bases from J, with 14 bases in between. The CDR3 DNA follows: TGTGCCAGCAGCCCGCAAATGAGCGGTACGCAGTATTTT. Translation: CASSPQMSGTQYF.

For the CDR3, the DNA is TGTGCCAGTAGTAGGCCCCGGGACAGTAACTCTGGGGCCAACGTCCTGACTTTC. This gives the protein CASSRPRDSNSGANVLTF. The chain combines TRBV19 with TRBJ2-6; 7 nucleotides match TRBD1. Germline V gene data show CDR1 as LNHDA and CDR2 as SQIVND (reference sequence). This CDR3 spans 18 amino acids. J gave up 0 bases and V 4 bases, and 9 bases lay outside the gene matches.